This paragraph covers one TCR beta chain sequence. Its specificity is not known. This entry is derived from a study of T-cell reconstitution after alpha-beta-depleted transplantation in children. Unique molecular identifiers were built into the TCRbeta library. TCRdb redid the calling of the PCR reads with MiXCR, one entry per CDR3 protein. The sample holds 3,000 to 4,000 distinct CDR3 sequences; over 9.5% are singletons and the top ten take under 80%. The study's findings and limits: It was reported that alpha-beta T cells came from several hundred expanded graft clones (about two months after transplant).

This TCR was sampled from a patient aged 2-15 years who had a stem cell transplant for inherited bone marrow failure, so the T cells may come from the graft donor. The sequencing here drew on PBMCs, mostly from graft donor cells, taken 360 days after TCRalphabeta/CD19-depleted stem cell transplant.

The CDR3 bases are TGTGCCAGCAGTGAATATTATACGCAGTATTTT. It specifies CASSEYYTQYF. The chain employs TRBV25-1 and TRBJ2-3; D gene unclear. The CDR3 covers 11 residues. V lost 0 bases and J lost 7, with 2 bases in between. CDR1 is MGHDK and CDR2 is SYGVNS in the germline V gene.